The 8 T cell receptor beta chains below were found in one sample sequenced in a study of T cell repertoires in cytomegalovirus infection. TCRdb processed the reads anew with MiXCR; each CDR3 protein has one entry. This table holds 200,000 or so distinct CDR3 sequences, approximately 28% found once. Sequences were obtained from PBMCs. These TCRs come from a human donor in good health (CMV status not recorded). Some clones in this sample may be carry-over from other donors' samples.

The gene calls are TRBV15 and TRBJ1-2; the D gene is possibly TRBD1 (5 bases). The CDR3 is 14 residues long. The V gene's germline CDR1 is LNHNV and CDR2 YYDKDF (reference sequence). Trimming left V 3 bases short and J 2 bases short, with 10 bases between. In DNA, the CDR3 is TGTGCCACCAGCAGGAGGGACCCAAACTATGGCTACACCTTC. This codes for CATSRRDPNYGYTF.

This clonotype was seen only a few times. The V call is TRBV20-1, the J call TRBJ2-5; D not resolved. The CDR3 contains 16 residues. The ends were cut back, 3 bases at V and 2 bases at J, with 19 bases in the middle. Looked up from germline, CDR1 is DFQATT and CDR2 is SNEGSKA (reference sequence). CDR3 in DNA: TGCAGTGCTAGGGCCTCCGGAGATCGCCTTCAAGAGACCCAGTACTTC. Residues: CSARASGDRLQETQYF.

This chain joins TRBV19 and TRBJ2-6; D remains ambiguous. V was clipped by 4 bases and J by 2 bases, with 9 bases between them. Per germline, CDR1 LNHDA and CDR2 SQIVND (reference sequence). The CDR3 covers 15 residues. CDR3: CASSRREAGANVLTF. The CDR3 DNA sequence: TGTGCCAGTAGTAGAAGGGAAGCTGGGGCCAACGTCCTGACTTTC.

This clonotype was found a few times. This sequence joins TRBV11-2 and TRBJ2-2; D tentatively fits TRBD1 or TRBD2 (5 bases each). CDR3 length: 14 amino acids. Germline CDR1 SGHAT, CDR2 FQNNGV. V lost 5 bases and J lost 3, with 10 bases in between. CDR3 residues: CASSGGRDTGELFF. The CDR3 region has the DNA TGTGCCAGCAGCGGGGGTAGGGACACCGGGGAGCTGTTTTTT.

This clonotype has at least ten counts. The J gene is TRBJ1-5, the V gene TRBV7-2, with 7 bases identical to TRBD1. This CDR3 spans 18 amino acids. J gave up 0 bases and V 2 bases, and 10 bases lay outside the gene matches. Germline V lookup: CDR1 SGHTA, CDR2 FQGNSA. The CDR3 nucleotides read TGTGCCAGCAGCTTAAACAGGGGTCCGCGTTATAGCAATCAGCCCCAGCATTTT. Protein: CASSLNRGPRYSNQPQHF.

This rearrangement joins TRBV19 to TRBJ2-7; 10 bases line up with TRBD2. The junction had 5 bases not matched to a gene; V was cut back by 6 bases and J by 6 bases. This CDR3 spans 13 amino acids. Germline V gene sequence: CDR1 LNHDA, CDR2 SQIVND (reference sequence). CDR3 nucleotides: TGTGCCAGTAGCTGGGGACTAGCGCTCGAGCAGTACTTC. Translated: CASSWGLALEQYF. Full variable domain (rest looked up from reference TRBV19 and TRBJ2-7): DGGITQSPKYLFRKEGQNVTLSCEQNLNHDAMYWYRQDPGQGLRLIYYSQIVNDFQKGDIAEGYSVSREKKESFPLTVTSAQKNPTAFYLCASSWGLALEQYFGPGTRLTVT.

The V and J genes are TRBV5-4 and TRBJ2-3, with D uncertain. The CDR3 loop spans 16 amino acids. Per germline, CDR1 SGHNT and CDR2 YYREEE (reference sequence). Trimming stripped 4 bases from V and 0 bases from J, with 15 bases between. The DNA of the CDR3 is TGTGCCAGCAGCCCACCTCCCAGAACTAGCACAGATACGCAGTATTTT. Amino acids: CASSPPPRTSTDTQYF.

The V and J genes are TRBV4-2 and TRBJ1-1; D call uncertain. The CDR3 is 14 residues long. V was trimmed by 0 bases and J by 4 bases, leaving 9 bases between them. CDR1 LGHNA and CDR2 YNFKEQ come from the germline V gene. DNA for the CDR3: TGTGCCAGCAGCCAAGATAACGAGGGCACTGAAGCTTTCTTT. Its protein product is CASSQDNEGTEAFF.